The 10 T cell receptor beta chains reported below all come from one sample, sequenced in a study of blood T cell repertoires in COVID-19. Produced via immunoSEQ multiplex PCR; TCRdb's table is partial and in-frame only. Among under 200,000 clones listed, roughly four fifths were seen once. Sequenced material: peripheral blood. The receptors here all came from a woman older than 75 with acute or convalescent COVID-19.

V gene TRBV7-8 combines with J gene TRBJ1-5; TRBD1 is a possible D gene (6 bases). This CDR3 region has 15 residues. In germline, CDR1 is SGHVS, CDR2 FQNEAQ. Trimming took off 5 bases at V and 7 bases at J, with 18 bases between the two ends. CDR3 sequence reads: CASSPRLGALQPQHF. The CDR3 DNA reads as TGTGCCAGCAGCCCGCGATTGGGGGCGTTGCAGCCCCAGCATTTT.

The chain combines TRBV19 with TRBJ1-6, with unresolved D. Germline V gives CDR1 LNHDA, CDR2 SQIVND (reference sequence). CDR3 length: 15 amino acids. Trimming left V 6 bases short and J 0 bases short, with 9 bases between. DNA of the CDR3: TGTGCCAGTAGGGTCGGGAGCTCCTATAATTCACCCCTCCACTTT. This sequence encodes CASRVGSSYNSPLHF.

The chain uses TRBV7-2 and TRBJ1-2; 8 bases match TRBD1. Germline V CDR1 and CDR2: SGHTA, FQGNSA. V shed 3 bases, J shed 6 bases, and the junction held 3 bases outside the gene matches. CDR3 length: 13 residues. This chain's CDR3 is CASSFSTGDGYTF. The CDR3 DNA reads as TGTGCCAGCAGCTTTTCGACAGGGGATGGCTACACCTTC. The variable domain in full, completed from reference TRBV7-2 and TRBJ1-2, reads GAGVSQSPSNKVTEKGKDVELRCDPISGHTALYWYRQSLGQGLEFLIYFQGNSAPDKSGLPSDRFSAERTGGSVSTLTIQRTQQEDSAVYLCASSFSTGDGYTFGSGTRLTVV.

The chain uses TRBV3-1 (or the pseudogene TRBV3-2) and TRBJ2-1, with 8 bases lining up with TRBD1. The V gene end was trimmed by 2 bases and the J gene end by 4 bases; junction bases not matched to a gene: 7. Looked up from germline, CDR1 is LGHDT and CDR2 is YNNKEL (reference sequence). There are 16 residues in the CDR3. Here the CDR3 DNA reads TGTGCCAGCAGCCAACGGACAGGGTTCACATACAATGAGCAGTTCTTC. Residues: CASSQRTGFTYNEQFF.

The rearrangement links TRBV11-3 to TRBJ2-1; tentative D call: TRBD2 (5 bases). Trimming removed 2 bases at V and 6 bases at J, with 20 bases between. Per the germline V gene, CDR1 is SGHNT and CDR2 is YENEEA. This CDR3 region has 17 residues. The CDR3 here is CASSLNRVRGSSNEQFF. DNA for the CDR3: TGTGCCAGCAGCTTAAATCGCGTGAGAGGGTCAAGCAATGAGCAGTTCTTC.

CDR3 in DNA: TGTGCCAGCAGCCGACAACGAACCCCAGACAAAAACACTGAAGCTTTCTTT. Translated: CASSRQRTPDKNTEAFF. V is TRBV3-1 (or the pseudogene TRBV3-2) and J is TRBJ1-1, with D uncertain. CDR1 is LGHDT, CDR2 YNNKEL, per germline (reference sequence). The V gene lost 4 bases and the J gene lost 2 bases, with 20 bases spanning the gap. CDR3 size: 17 residues.

The rearrangement links TRBV5-1 to TRBJ1-2; 8 positions agree with TRBD1. There are 13 residues in the CDR3. Germline CDR1 is SGHRS and CDR2 is YFSETQ. With V trimmed by 4 bases and J by 2 bases, 1 base remained unmatched. The CDR3 nucleotides read TGCGCCAGCAGCGGACAGGGAAACTATGGCTACACCTTC. This translates into CASSGQGNYGYTF.

The V call is TRBV24-1, the J call TRBJ1-1, with 7 bases lining up with TRBD1. The CDR3 has 15 residues. Germline V gene lookup returns CDR1 KGHDR and CDR2 SFDVKD. J lost 7 bases, V lost 1 base, and 8 bases had no gene match. CDR3 DNA sequence: TGTGCCACCAGTGATTTTCCAACAGGGGCTGGTGAAGCTTTCTTT. This translates into CATSDFPTGAGEAFF.

The chain uses TRBV10-1 and TRBJ2-2; no firm D call. The V end was cut by 6 bases, the J end by 3 bases, with 14 bases between. Germline V gene sequence: CDR1 WNHNN, CDR2 SYGVQD (reference sequence). The CDR3 has 15 residues. The CDR3 nucleotides are TGCGCCAGCAGCGCTAATAACCGATACACCGGGGAGCTGTTTTTT. Translation: CASSANNRYTGELFF.

The genes are TRBV2 and TRBJ2-1; TRBD2 agrees at 12 bases. J was trimmed by 0 bases and V by 5 bases; bases with no gene match: 14. The CDR3 consists of 20 residues. Germline V gene data show CDR1 as SNHLY and CDR2 as FYNNEI. In DNA, the CDR3 is TGTGCCAGCAGTTATAGGCAGGGGCTAGCGGGGGGGAGCTCCTACAATGAGCAGTTCTTC. Residues: CASSYRQGLAGGSSYNEQFF. Full variable domain (missing parts from reference TRBV2 and TRBJ2-1): EPEVTQTPSHQVTQMGQEVILRCVPISNHLYFYWYRQILGQKVEFLVSFYNNEISEKSEIFDDQFSVERPDGSNFTLKIRSTKLEDSAMYFCASSYRQGLAGGSSYNEQFFGPGTRLTVL.